These 24 T cell receptor beta chains were sequenced from one sample in a study of liver allograft versus peripheral blood T cells. Study-wide background: Repertoires from peripheral blood of liver transplant recipients were compared with those inside their transplanted livers.

TCRdb fed the reads into MiXCR, producing one record per CDR3 protein. Altogether some 5,500 distinct CDR3 sequences are present, 13% to 15% being singletons, with the ten largest covering about 3%. Receptors originate from a human patient who had a liver transplant. The graft donor may have contributed some T cells.

Within the sample, this clonotype is medium-sized. The chain couples TRBV6-5 to TRBJ2-1; TRBD2 aligns across 13 bases. CDR1 and CDR2 (germline): MNHEY, SVGAGI. V shed 2 bases, J shed 5 bases, and the junction held 6 bases outside the gene matches. The CDR3 runs 17 residues. CDR3 in amino acids: CASSYPPGLAGDNEQFF. The CDR3 DNA reads as TGTGCCAGCAGTTACCCGCCAGGACTAGCGGGGGACAATGAGCAGTTCTTC.

This clonotype was detected a few times. The V gene is TRBV7-9, the J gene TRBJ1-3, with D possibly being TRBD1 (6 bases). The CDR3 covers 19 residues. Trimming stripped 3 bases from V and 0 bases from J, with 21 bases between. Germline V gene data show CDR1 as SEHNR and CDR2 as FQNEAQ (reference sequence). The CDR3 DNA is TGTGCCAGCAGCTTCGGCAAACCGGGACAATTTTTCTCTGGAAACACCATATATTTT. Translation gives CASSFGKPGQFFSGNTIYF.

This clonotype is classed as medium-sized. The chain recombines TRBV19 with TRBJ1-5; 9 nucleotides match TRBD1. The CDR3 loop spans 14 amino acids. The V segment lost 8 bases and the J segment 3 bases; nucleotides outside the gene matches: 5. Per germline, CDR1 LNHDA and CDR2 SQIVND (reference sequence). The CDR3 region has the DNA TGTGCCAGTCGGGACAGGGTGGACAATCAGCCCCAGCATTTT. Amino acid sequence: CASRDRVDNQPQHF.

The V and J genes are TRBV20-1 and TRBJ2-7, with D perhaps TRBD2 (6 bases). The CDR3 has 12 amino acids. The germline gives CDR1 DFQATT, CDR2 SNEGSKA (reference sequence). With 0 bases removed from V and 6 bases from J, the gap between germline ends came to 9 bases. In nucleotides, the CDR3 is TGCAGTGCTAGAGATCGGAGGGTCGAGCAGTACTTC. As protein: CSARDRRVEQYF.

V gene TRBV2 combines with J gene TRBJ2-1, with TRBD2 matching over 7 bases. Germline CDR1 is SNHLY and CDR2 is FYNNEI. This CDR3 contains 14 residues. The trim removed 5 bases at V and 3 bases at J, leaving 4 bases unmatched. The CDR3 loop is CASSWRENYNEQFF. The CDR3 DNA reads TGTGCCAGCAGTTGGCGGGAGAACTACAATGAGCAGTTCTTC.

The chain carries TRBV20-1 and TRBJ2-5, with 9 positions matching TRBD1. Per the germline V gene, CDR1 is DFQATT and CDR2 is SNEGSKA (reference sequence). This CDR3 is built from 13 residues. The CDR3 nucleotides are TGCAGCCTTGGGACAGGGCCGAGGGAGACCCAGTACTTC. Translation: CSLGTGPRETQYF.

This clonotype qualifies as medium-sized. The chain recombines TRBV10-3 with TRBJ1-1; D gene uncertain. V lost 4 bases and J 3 bases, leaving 9 bases between the germline ends. The CDR3 consists of 13 residues. Germline V CDR1 and CDR2: ENHRY, SYGVKD. CDR3 sequence (DNA): TGTGCCATCAGTGTTCAGGATGACACTGAAGCTTTCTTT. Translating it yields CAISVQDDTEAFF.

By proportion, this clonotype is medium-sized. The rearrangement uses TRBV28 and TRBJ2-7; D is perhaps TRBD2 (6 bases). Looked up from germline, CDR1 is MDHEN and CDR2 is SYDVKM. CDR3 length equals 15 residues. With 5 bases removed from V and 7 bases from J, the gap between germline ends came to 21 bases. The CDR3 DNA reads TGTGCCAGCAGTCTCCGGACTAACCTTCCGGGGGAGCAGTACTTC. Translated: CASSLRTNLPGEQYF.

This clonotype has just a few counts. The chain couples TRBV28 to TRBJ1-5; D gene uncertain. This CDR3 contains 16 residues. V lost 4 bases and J lost 4, with 17 bases in between. Germline lookup yields CDR1 MDHEN and CDR2 SYDVKM. The chain's CDR3 is CASSWNKGDTNQPQHF. CDR3 in DNA: TGTGCCAGCAGTTGGAATAAAGGCGACACAAATCAGCCCCAGCATTTT.

This clonotype is categorized as medium-sized (0.01 to 0.1%). The CDR3 sequence is CASLLGGLAGVNEQFF. The CDR3 DNA sequence: TGTGCCAGCCTCCTAGGGGGCCTAGCGGGAGTCAATGAGCAGTTCTTC. This rearrangement joins TRBV7-2 to TRBJ2-1; 10 bases fit TRBD2. V lost 8 bases, J lost 6 bases, and 13 bases stayed unmatched. The CDR3 extends over 16 amino acids. The V gene's germline CDR1 is SGHTA and CDR2 FQGNSA.

By share of the sample, this clonotype is medium-sized. The chain combines TRBV7-2 with TRBJ2-3; unclear D gene. Germline V gives CDR1 SGHTA, CDR2 FQGNSA. Trimming shortened V by 0 bases and J by 0 bases, and 13 bases separated the two germline ends. There are 17 residues in the CDR3. The CDR3 DNA is TGTGCCAGCAGCTTAGCTCCTGGTTCCCCTAGCACAGATACGCAGTATTTT. Translated, it gives CASSLAPGSPSTDTQYF.

The chain uses TRBV27 and TRBJ1-4; 7 bases fit TRBD1. Germline-derived CDR1 and CDR2 are MNHEY and SMNVEV (reference sequence). V was pared by 0 bases and J by 7 bases, with 2 bases of the junction left unmatched. The CDR3 contains 14 residues. For the CDR3, the DNA is TGTGCCAGCAGTTTATCAGGGGGCGGTGAAAAACTGTTTTTT. It is translated as CASSLSGGGEKLFF.

A note on this clonotype: One base away lies a much larger clone, so this may be a sequencing read error. The V and J genes are TRBV28 and TRBJ1-6, with D possibly matching TRBD1 (5 bases). The CDR3 covers 14 residues. Trimming took off 5 bases at V and 18 bases at J, with 23 bases between the two ends. The V gene's germline CDR1 is MDHEN and CDR2 SYDVKM. The CDR3 DNA follows: TGTGCCAGCAGTCGCCTCCCTGGGGGAGGTTCCCCCCACTTT. Amino acids: CASSRLPGGGSPHF.

By its share, this clonotype is medium-sized. This chain joins TRBV18 and TRBJ1-3; D is uncertain. Germline V gene lookup returns CDR1 KGHSH and CDR2 LQKENI. The CDR3 consists of 14 residues. The V end was cut by 0 bases, the J end by 8 bases, with 11 bases between. DNA for the CDR3: TGTGCCAGCTCACCACCGTACAGCAGAGACACCATATATTTT. It translates to CASSPPYSRDTIYF.

The CDR3 DNA reads as TGCAGTGCTAGAGGTGGGACAGGGAACTACGAGCAGTACTTC. Translation gives CSARGGTGNYEQYF. This chain links TRBV20-1 with TRBJ2-7; 9 bases are a match to TRBD1. The CDR3 length is 14 residues. V trimming: 1 base; J trimming: 3 bases; junction bases outside the gene matches: 4. Germline-derived CDR1 and CDR2 are DFQATT and SNEGSKA (reference sequence).

The gene calls are TRBV10-3 and TRBJ1-4; D gene unclear. The V gene's germline CDR1 is ENHRY and CDR2 SYGVKD. V was shortened by 6 bases and J by 0 bases, with 8 bases between the two germline ends. The CDR3 sequence is 14 residues long. CDR3 coding DNA: TGTGCCATCAGCCAAGGGACAACTAATGAAAAACTGTTTTTT. It yields the protein CAISQGTTNEKLFF.

This clonotype was picked up a small number of times. The chain employs TRBV10-3 and TRBJ2-1; 13 bases fit TRBD2. The germline gives CDR1 ENHRY, CDR2 SYGVKD. J lost 1 base, V lost 4 bases, and 1 base had no gene match. The CDR3 loop spans 16 amino acids. This CDR3 reads CAISGTSGGSYNEQFF. The CDR3 nucleotides are TGTGCCATCAGTGGGACTAGCGGGGGTTCCTACAATGAGCAGTTCTTC.

This clonotype is medium-sized in the sample. V and J are TRBV27 and TRBJ2-2, with TRBD2 matching 8 bases. CDR3 length equals 15 residues. J gave up 4 bases and V 7 bases, and 8 bases lay outside the gene matches. Germline CDR1 reads MNHEY; CDR2 reads SMNVEV (reference sequence). The CDR3 DNA is TGTGCCAGCACTGAAGCGGGAGCCCCCACCGGGGAGCTGTTTTTT. Translated: CASTEAGAPTGELFF.

This clonotype was found many times. The genes are TRBV20-1 and TRBJ1-5; D is ambiguous. The length of the CDR3 is 14 residues. Deletions cut 1 base from V and 2 bases from J, with 9 bases between. The germline CDR1 and CDR2 sequences are DFQATT and SNEGSKA (reference sequence). The CDR3 loop reads CSARVPGGNQPQHF. In DNA, the CDR3 is TGCAGTGCTAGAGTCCCCGGTGGCAATCAGCCCCAGCATTTT.

By share, this clonotype ranks as large. The chain joins TRBV18 to TRBJ2-7; 12 positions match TRBD2. Germline V gene lookup returns CDR1 KGHSH and CDR2 LQKENI. The CDR3 runs 14 residues. With V trimmed by 2 bases and J by 6 bases, 2 bases remained unmatched. The CDR3 DNA follows: TGTGCCAGCTCACCAGGACTAGCGGGAAGCGAGCAGTACTTC. Protein product: CASSPGLAGSEQYF.

The chain employs TRBV30 and TRBJ1-1; 7 bases are a match to TRBD1. The CDR3 totals 13 residues. Per germline, CDR1 GTSNPN and CDR2 SVGIG (reference sequence). After removal of 2 bases from V and 4 bases from J, the junction contained 4 bases not matched to a gene. The CDR3 nucleotides are TGTGCCTGGAGTCCTCAGGGGGGCACTGAAGCTTTCTTT. Amino acids: CAWSPQGGTEAFF.

By sample share, this clonotype is medium-sized. The chain carries TRBV6-6 and TRBJ1-4; D is perhaps TRBD1 (6 bases). Trimming removed 6 bases at V and 4 bases at J, with 12 bases between. The CDR3 has 14 residues. CDR1 is MNHNY and CDR2 is SVGAGI in the germline V gene (reference sequence). This CDR3 reads CASRIQGGNEKLFF. The CDR3 bases are TGTGCCAGCAGGATACAAGGGGGTAATGAAAAACTGTTTTTT.

The chain recombines TRBV14 with TRBJ2-3; weak D call: TRBD2 (6 bases). Per germline, CDR1 SGHDN and CDR2 FVKESK. This CDR3 contains 14 residues. V was cut by 8 bases and J by 4 bases, with 16 bases left in between. The CDR3 reads CASQISGRPDTQYF. The CDR3 region has the DNA TGTGCCAGCCAAATCTCCGGGAGACCAGATACGCAGTATTTT.

This clonotype is medium-sized by share. This sequence joins TRBV24-1 and TRBJ1-2; TRBD1 is a possible D gene (5 bases). The V gene lost 5 bases and the J gene lost 8 bases, with 20 bases spanning the gap. CDR3 length: 15 residues. Per germline, CDR1 KGHDR and CDR2 SFDVKD. The CDR3 DNA is TGTGCCACCAGTGCCTCGCGGGGCACCCGCCTGGGCTACACCTTC. It specifies CATSASRGTRLGYTF.